These 21 T cell receptor beta chains came from one sample sequenced in a study of identical twins. Using its own MiXCR run on the 5' RACE reads, TCRdb lists one record per CDR3 protein. The sample lists around 1.7 million distinct CDR3 sequences; under 35% were seen once. The source material was cord blood. All receptors come from a newborn girl in good health.

The chain links TRBV12-3 or TRBV12-4 to TRBJ2-3; D is possibly TRBD1 or TRBD2 (6 bases each). The CDR3 is 16 amino acids. Trimming cost V 1 base and J 1 base, with 12 bases left between them. CDR3 sequence reads: CASSLGGAEGTDTQYF. As DNA, the CDR3 is TGTGCCAGCAGTTTAGGGGGGGCTGAGGGCACAGATACGCAGTATTTT.

The chain combines TRBV20-1 with TRBJ2-7; 7 bases line up with TRBD1. The DNA matches TRBJ2-4 better at its end, which makes the J call doubtful. The CDR3 has 13 amino acids. Germline-derived CDR1 and CDR2 are DFQATT and SNEGSKA (reference sequence). CDR3 DNA sequence: TGCAGTGCTGCGACAGGGGCCAAAAACATTCAGTACTTC. It translates to CSAATGAKNIQYF.

The V and J genes are TRBV27 and TRBJ2-1; D gene unclear. V lost 0 bases and J 10 bases, leaving 10 bases between the germline ends. The CDR3 has 13 amino acids. Germline V gene data show CDR1 as MNHEY and CDR2 as SMNVEV (reference sequence). The CDR3 DNA is TGTGCCAGCAGTTTATCCCGGTTCTACGAGCAGTTCTTC. Its protein product is CASSLSRFYEQFF.

This sequence joins TRBV14 and TRBJ2-3, with 11 bases matching TRBD2. The germline V gene encodes CDR1 SGHDN and CDR2 FVKESK. The CDR3 is 16 amino acids. V dropped 2 bases and J dropped 4; count of bases not matched to a gene: 5. The CDR3 protein is CASSQMLLAGADTQYF. The CDR3 nucleotides read TGTGCCAGCAGCCAAATGCTACTAGCGGGGGCAGATACGCAGTATTTT.

This clonotype was found a few times. The chain couples TRBV5-1 to TRBJ2-5; no firm D call. In germline, CDR1 is SGHRS, CDR2 YFSETQ. The V end was cut by 0 bases, the J end by 1 base, with 10 bases between. The CDR3 contains 15 residues. CDR3 sequence (DNA): TGCGCCAGCAGCTTGGACATGGCCTTCCAAGAGACCCAGTACTTC. Its protein product is CASSLDMAFQETQYF. Based on the CDR3 plus reference TRBV5-1 and TRBJ2-5, the full variable domain is KAGVTQTPRYLIKTRGQQVTLSCSPISGHRSVSWYQQTPGQGLQFLFEYFSETQRNKGNFPGRFSGRQFSNSRSEMNVSTLELGDSALYLCASSLDMAFQETQYFGPGTRLLVL.

The J gene is TRBJ2-1, the V gene TRBV15; D possibly corresponds to TRBD2 (5 bases). There are 15 residues in the CDR3. The germline V and J ends were trimmed by 0 bases and 2 bases, with 8 bases remaining between them. Germline CDR1 is LNHNV and CDR2 is YYDKDF (reference sequence). CDR3 sequence (DNA): TGTGCCACCAGCAGAGATCGGGGTACCTACAATGAGCAGTTCTTC. Translation: CATSRDRGTYNEQFF.

The chain combines TRBV12-3 or TRBV12-4 with TRBJ1-5; possible D gene TRBD1, 5 bases. This CDR3 contains 13 residues. The V end lost 6 bases, the J end lost 4 bases, and 10 bases lay between the germline ends. The CDR3 sequence is CASSINRNQPQHF. The CDR3 DNA is TGTGCCAGCAGCATAAACAGGAATCAGCCCCAGCATTTT.

J is TRBJ2-3 and V is TRBV7-2; D is perhaps TRBD2 (6 bases). Germline CDR1 is SGHTA and CDR2 is FQGNSA. V was trimmed by 2 bases and J by 1 base, leaving 22 bases between them. There are 19 residues in the CDR3. CDR3 sequence: CASSLIVRSSARGTDTQYF. The DNA for the CDR3 is TGTGCCAGCAGCTTAATAGTGCGTTCTAGCGCCAGAGGCACAGATACGCAGTATTTT.

The CDR3 region is CASSFGSGPGYGYTF. For the CDR3, the DNA is TGTGCCAGCAGCTTTGGGTCAGGGCCTGGGTATGGCTACACCTTC. This rearrangement joins TRBV7-9 to TRBJ1-2, with a tentative D call TRBD1 (5 bases). Per germline, CDR1 SEHNR and CDR2 FQNEAQ (reference sequence). The CDR3 is 15 amino acids. V was trimmed by 3 bases and J by 5 bases, leaving 16 bases between them.

This chain connects TRBV12-3 or TRBV12-4 to TRBJ1-1, with TRBD1 matching 7 bases. After removal of 6 bases from V and 2 bases from J, the junction contained 9 bases not matched to a gene. The CDR3 has 15 residues. CDR3 sequence reads: CASRPRQGSNTEAFF. The CDR3 nucleotides read TGTGCCAGCAGACCCCGACAGGGATCAAACACTGAAGCTTTCTTT.

In this sample, this clonotype turned up once. The V and J genes are TRBV30 and TRBJ1-1; D might be TRBD1 (5 bases). Germline lookup yields CDR1 GTSNPN and CDR2 SVGIG (reference sequence). The CDR3 length is 11 residues. The V end lost 8 bases, the J end lost 10 bases, and 17 bases lay between the germline ends. The CDR3 DNA is TGTGCCGGGGGTCGCGGCGGTCGAGCTTTCTTT. Translation: CAGGRGGRAFF.

This clonotype was detected a few times. The chain uses TRBV27 and TRBJ2-3; TRBD1 is a possible D gene (5 bases). CDR3 length: 16 residues. V was clipped by 2 bases and J by 4 bases, with 16 bases between them. CDR1 MNHEY and CDR2 SMNVEV come from the germline V gene (reference sequence). CDR3 bases: TGTGCCAGCAGTTTAAGGTTTCGGCAGGGTCCAGATACGCAGTATTTT. Its translation: CASSLRFRQGPDTQYF.

The chain employs TRBV5-1 and TRBJ1-2; 10 nucleotides agree with TRBD1. The germline gives CDR1 SGHRS, CDR2 YFSETQ. This CDR3 contains 15 residues. J gave up 2 bases and V 6 bases, and 7 bases lay outside the gene matches. CDR3 loop: CASKIWTGGNYGYTF. The CDR3 region has the DNA TGCGCCAGCAAAATATGGACAGGGGGAAACTATGGCTACACCTTC.

This clonotype was recorded a few times. This chain connects TRBV20-1 to TRBJ1-5, with D perhaps TRBD1 (5 bases). Per the germline V gene, CDR1 is DFQATT and CDR2 is SNEGSKA (reference sequence). The CDR3 spans 15 residues. V lost 5 bases and J lost 0, with 14 bases in between. CDR3 sequence (DNA): TGCAGTGCTCCCCCCCAGGGCGCTAGCAATCAGCCCCAGCATTTT. It encodes CSAPPQGASNQPQHF.

This clonotype has more than one count but fewer than ten. V gene TRBV19 combines with J gene TRBJ2-1; 16 bases match TRBD2. The CDR3 has 16 residues. V lost 0 bases, J lost 14 bases, and 7 bases stayed unmatched. CDR1 is LNHDA and CDR2 is SQIVND in the germline V gene (reference sequence). CDR3 amino acids: CASSIDGGTSGRGKFF. The CDR3 DNA sequence: TGTGCCAGTAGTATAGATGGGGGGACTAGCGGGAGGGGTAAGTTCTTC.

Concerning this clonotype itself: One junction end disagrees with the germline gene, perhaps due to a read error. CDR3 DNA: TGTGCCAGCAGCCCCGGCTCGACAGAGCCCACAAATACGCAGTATTTT. This codes for CASSPGSTEPTNTQYF. The chain recombines TRBV7-2 with TRBJ2-3, with D possibly being TRBD1 (5 bases). CDR3 length: 16 residues. Germline-derived CDR1 and CDR2 are SGHTA and FQGNSA.

The table lists this clonotype with a few counts. The chain uses TRBV20-1 and TRBJ1-5; 8 bases agree with TRBD1. The CDR3 contains 14 residues. V shed 1 base and J 4 bases; nucleotides not matched to a gene: 3. Looked up from germline, CDR1 is DFQATT and CDR2 is SNEGSKA (reference sequence). The CDR3 region is CSARVRGLNQPQHF. CDR3 sequence (DNA): TGCAGTGCTAGAGTCAGGGGGCTAAATCAGCCCCAGCATTTT.

This clonotype was observed a handful of times. The chain joins TRBV3-1 to TRBJ1-1; perhaps TRBD1 as D (6 bases). V lost 4 bases to trimming and J lost 0 bases, with 12 bases between them. CDR3 length equals 15 residues. Germline V lookup: CDR1 LGHDT, CDR2 YNNKEL (reference sequence). The CDR3 nucleotides are TGTGCCAGCAGCCGCAATACAGGGATGAACACTGAAGCTTTCTTT. Translation: CASSRNTGMNTEAFF.

V and J are TRBV20-1 and TRBJ1-4, with 12 bases fitting TRBD1. Germline CDR1 reads DFQATT; CDR2 reads SNEGSKA (reference sequence). Trimming removed 5 bases from V and 3 bases from J; junction bases left unmatched: 7. There are 16 residues in the CDR3. CDR3 residues: CSAYRDRGPPNEKLFF. In DNA form, the CDR3 reads TGCAGTGCTTACCGGGACAGGGGGCCCCCTAATGAAAAACTGTTTTTT.

V gene TRBV12-3 or TRBV12-4 combines with J gene TRBJ1-5; TRBD1 is a possible D gene (5 bases). The germline V and J ends were trimmed by 3 bases and 5 bases, with 11 bases remaining between them. The CDR3 is 14 amino acids. Here the CDR3 reads CASSLSGWDQPQHF. In DNA, the CDR3 is TGTGCCAGCAGTTTGTCAGGGTGGGATCAGCCCCAGCATTTT.

Only a few counts were recorded for this clonotype. V gene TRBV7-2 combines with J gene TRBJ1-2; D unresolved. Germline V lookup: CDR1 SGHTA, CDR2 FQGNSA. The V and J ends lost 3 bases and 0 bases respectively, with 14 bases between them. This CDR3 has 16 residues. The CDR3 DNA reads TGTGCCAGCAGCTTCGGGGTGCTGAGGACTAACTATGGCTACACCTTC. This translates into CASSFGVLRTNYGYTF.